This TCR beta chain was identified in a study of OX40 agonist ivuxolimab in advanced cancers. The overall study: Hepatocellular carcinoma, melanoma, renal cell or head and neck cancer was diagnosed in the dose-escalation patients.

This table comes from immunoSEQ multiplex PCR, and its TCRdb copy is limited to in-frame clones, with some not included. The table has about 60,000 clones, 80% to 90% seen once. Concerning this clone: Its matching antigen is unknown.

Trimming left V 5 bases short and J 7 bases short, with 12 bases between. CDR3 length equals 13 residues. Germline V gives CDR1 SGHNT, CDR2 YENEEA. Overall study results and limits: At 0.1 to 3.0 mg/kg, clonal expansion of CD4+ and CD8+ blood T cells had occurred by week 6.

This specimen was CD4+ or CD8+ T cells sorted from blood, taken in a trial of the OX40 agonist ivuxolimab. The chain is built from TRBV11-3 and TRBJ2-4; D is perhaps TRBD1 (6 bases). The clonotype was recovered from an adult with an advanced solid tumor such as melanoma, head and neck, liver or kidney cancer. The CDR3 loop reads CASSGAQGNIQYF. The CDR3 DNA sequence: TGTGCCAGCAGCGGGGCCCAGGGGAACATTCAGTACTTC.